The 8 T cell receptor beta chains given below trace back to one sample, sequenced in a study of beta chain features in type 1 diabetes. Of the isolated RNA, all was reverse transcribed, and so the sequenced material was expressed TCRB transcripts. Assay used: immunoSEQ multiplex PCR; TCRdb lists only in-frame clones, some missing. The table records 130,000 to 150,000 clones, less than 9% of them present only once. The sample comprised central memory CD4+ T cells from blood. Source of these receptors: a woman aged 25-40 years in good health.

The V and J genes are TRBV9 and TRBJ2-1, with TRBD2 identical over 14 bases. CDR3 length equals 17 residues. The germline V gene encodes CDR1 SGDLS and CDR2 YYNGEE. Trimming at V came to 0 bases and at J to 10 bases, leaving 9 bases not matched to a gene. The CDR3 loop is CASSVGAGTSGGYEQFF. CDR3 in DNA: TGTGCCAGCAGCGTAGGGGCCGGGACTAGCGGGGGCTACGAGCAGTTCTTC. Complete variable domain (other parts from reference TRBV9 and TRBJ2-1): DSGVTQTPKHLITATGQRVTLRCSPRSGDLSVYWYQQSLDQGLQFLIQYYNGEERAKGNILERFSAQQFPDLHSELNLSSLELGDSALYFCASSVGAGTSGGYEQFFGPGTRLTVL.

This clone has more than one count but fewer than ten. The chain uses TRBV30 and TRBJ2-3; 11 bases align to TRBD2. There are 14 residues in the CDR3. In germline, CDR1 is GTSNPN, CDR2 SVGIG (reference sequence). The trim removed 8 bases at V and 0 bases at J, leaving 4 bases unmatched. The CDR3 is CAGTSGSSTDTQYF. The DNA for the CDR3 is TGTGCCGGGACTAGCGGCTCTAGCACAGATACGCAGTATTTT.

The sample holds many counts of this clone. The rearrangement uses TRBV7-3 and TRBJ2-3; 9 nucleotides agree with TRBD2. The length of the CDR3 is 16 residues. Per germline, CDR1 SGHTA and CDR2 FQGTGA. The trim removed 4 bases at V and 4 bases at J, leaving 9 bases unmatched. CDR3 nucleotide sequence: TGTGCCAGCAGCTACCAAGCGGGAGGAGGCCCAGATACGCAGTATTTT. Encoded protein: CASSYQAGGGPDTQYF.

This chain joins TRBV30 and TRBJ1-1; possible D gene TRBD1, 6 bases. The germline CDR1 and CDR2 sequences are GTSNPN and SVGIG (reference sequence). This CDR3 is 12 amino acids long. V dropped 0 bases and J dropped 8 bases, with 10 bases sitting between them. CDR3: CAWSVQGVEAFF. The CDR3 region has the DNA TGTGCCTGGAGTGTACAGGGAGTCGAAGCTTTCTTT.

The chain carries TRBV4-2 and TRBJ2-5, with TRBD2 as a possible D gene (5 bases). Germline CDR1 LGHNA, CDR2 YNFKEQ. Trimming took off 4 bases at V and 2 bases at J, with 11 bases between the two ends. The CDR3 has 14 amino acids. The CDR3 DNA reads TGTGCCAGCAGCCCAGGACTGGGACAAGAGACCCAGTACTTC. Its protein product is CASSPGLGQETQYF.

This clone occurred a few times. This chain links TRBV2 with TRBJ1-1, with D unclear. Germline CDR1 and CDR2: SNHLY and FYNNEI. CDR3 length equals 11 residues. The ends were cut back, 8 bases at V and 0 bases at J, with 4 bases in the middle. The CDR3, as DNA: TGTGCCAGCTTCATGAACACTGAAGCTTTCTTT. Its translation is CASFMNTEAFF.

The rearrangement uses TRBV10-3 and TRBJ2-7; 7 bases map to TRBD1. In germline, CDR1 is ENHRY, CDR2 SYGVKD. The length of the CDR3 is 14 residues. The trim removed 2 bases at V and 1 base at J, leaving 2 bases unmatched. The CDR3 nucleotides are TGTGCCATCAGTGAGGGACAGGATTCCTACGAGCAGTACTTC. Translated: CAISEGQDSYEQYF.

This clone was detected a few times. The genes are TRBV19 and TRBJ2-4; D call uncertain. CDR3 length equals 16 residues. Germline CDR1 is LNHDA and CDR2 is SQIVND (reference sequence). With 3 bases removed from V and 0 bases from J, the gap between germline ends came to 12 bases. The DNA of the CDR3 is TGTGCCAGTAGTATTGGGCAGGCTTTAGCCAAAAACATTCAGTACTTC. This translates into CASSIGQALAKNIQYF.